The 9 T cell receptor beta chains given below trace back to one sample, sequenced in a study of shared clonotypes between healthy human individuals. Clones were sequenced by immunoSEQ multiplex PCR, and TCRdb holds only the in-frame ones, with some missing. This repertoire shows about 1,900,000 clones, about 95% found once; its top ten account for approximately 1.2%. Positive CCR7 selection of CD45RO-negative cells yielded the naive CD8 cells, and terminally differentiated effector memory CD45RA+ cells were excluded. Source material: naive CD8+ T cells sorted from blood. The receptor source for this set is a man aged 18 to 35 in good health.

The chain links TRBV27 to TRBJ2-7; D not resolved. Germline V gene lookup returns CDR1 MNHEY and CDR2 SMNVEV (reference sequence). CDR3 size: 13 residues. Trimming pared 4 bases from V and 2 bases from J, leaving 9 bases between. The CDR3 DNA reads as TGTGCCAGCAGTTCGAACCTCGCCTACGAGCAGTACTTC. This translates into CASSSNLAYEQYF.

The J gene is TRBJ2-3, the V gene TRBV7-9; D gene unclear. The CDR3 is 15 residues long. V gave up 3 bases and J gave up 1 base, with 11 bases separating them. Looked up from germline, CDR1 is SEHNR and CDR2 is FQNEAQ (reference sequence). CDR3 sequence reads: CASSFAIGGTDTQYF. The CDR3 coding sequence is TGTGCCAGCAGCTTCGCAATTGGGGGCACAGATACGCAGTATTTT.

The chain employs TRBV7-8 and TRBJ2-7; TRBD2 matches 8 bases. This CDR3 comprises 15 residues. V was clipped by 1 base and J by 6 bases; unmatched bases: 8. Germline CDR1 reads SGHVS; CDR2 reads FQNEAQ. The CDR3 coding sequence is TGTGCCAGCAGCTTAGTATACGGGGGGGCCTCCGAGCAGTACTTC. This gives the protein CASSLVYGGASEQYF.

This sequence joins TRBV27 and TRBJ2-2; the D is unclear. V was trimmed by 2 bases and J by 7 bases, leaving 11 bases between them. The germline gives CDR1 MNHEY, CDR2 SMNVEV (reference sequence). The CDR3 is 14 residues long. CDR3 sequence: CASSLGLSIGELFF. DNA of the CDR3: TGTGCCAGCAGTTTAGGGCTGAGCATCGGGGAGCTGTTTTTT.

This clone was counted once. The V gene is TRBV27, the J gene TRBJ2-1; D unresolved. V gave up 5 bases and J gave up 7 bases, with 12 bases separating them. The CDR3 runs 13 residues. Germline lookup yields CDR1 MNHEY and CDR2 SMNVEV (reference sequence). This CDR3 is CASSLYASNEQFF. The CDR3 nucleotides read TGTGCCAGCAGTCTATATGCTTCGAATGAGCAGTTCTTC.

The gene calls are TRBV6-5 and TRBJ2-7; D is perhaps TRBD1 (6 bases). The CDR3 length is 14 residues. Trimming removed 6 bases at V and 6 bases at J, with 18 bases between. CDR1 and CDR2 (germline): MNHEY, SVGAGI. The CDR3 sequence: CASSLPDRTGEQYF. CDR3 sequence (DNA): TGTGCCAGCAGCTTGCCAGACAGGACGGGCGAGCAGTACTTC.

The chain has TRBV27 and TRBJ2-4; TRBD2 might be the D (6 bases). Trimming took off 1 base at V and 0 bases at J, with 10 bases between the two ends. CDR1 MNHEY and CDR2 SMNVEV come from the germline V gene (reference sequence). This CDR3 comprises 16 residues. CDR3 residues: CASSLFSGLAKNIQYF. In nucleotides, the CDR3 is TGTGCCAGCAGTTTATTTAGCGGATTAGCCAAAAACATTCAGTACTTC.

The J gene is TRBJ2-2, the V gene TRBV6-6; D is undetermined. Trimming removed 8 bases at V and 4 bases at J, with 17 bases between. The CDR3 spans 15 residues. Germline CDR1 and CDR2: MNHNY and SVGAGI (reference sequence). The CDR3 coding sequence is TGTGCCAGCGACCACTCCCTAGGGCCCACCGGGGAGCTGTTTTTT. Protein sequence: CASDHSLGPTGELFF.

The gene calls are TRBV10-2 and TRBJ2-6, with 12 bases lining up with TRBD1. In germline, CDR1 is WSHSY, CDR2 SAAADI. The CDR3 sequence is 20 residues long. The J segment lost 0 bases and the V segment lost 6 bases, leaving 12 bases of the junction unmatched. CDR3 sequence reads: CASSPGTGGLTFSGANVLTF. The CDR3 bases are TGCGCCAGCAGCCCTGGGACAGGGGGCCTTACCTTCTCTGGGGCCAACGTCCTGACTTTC.